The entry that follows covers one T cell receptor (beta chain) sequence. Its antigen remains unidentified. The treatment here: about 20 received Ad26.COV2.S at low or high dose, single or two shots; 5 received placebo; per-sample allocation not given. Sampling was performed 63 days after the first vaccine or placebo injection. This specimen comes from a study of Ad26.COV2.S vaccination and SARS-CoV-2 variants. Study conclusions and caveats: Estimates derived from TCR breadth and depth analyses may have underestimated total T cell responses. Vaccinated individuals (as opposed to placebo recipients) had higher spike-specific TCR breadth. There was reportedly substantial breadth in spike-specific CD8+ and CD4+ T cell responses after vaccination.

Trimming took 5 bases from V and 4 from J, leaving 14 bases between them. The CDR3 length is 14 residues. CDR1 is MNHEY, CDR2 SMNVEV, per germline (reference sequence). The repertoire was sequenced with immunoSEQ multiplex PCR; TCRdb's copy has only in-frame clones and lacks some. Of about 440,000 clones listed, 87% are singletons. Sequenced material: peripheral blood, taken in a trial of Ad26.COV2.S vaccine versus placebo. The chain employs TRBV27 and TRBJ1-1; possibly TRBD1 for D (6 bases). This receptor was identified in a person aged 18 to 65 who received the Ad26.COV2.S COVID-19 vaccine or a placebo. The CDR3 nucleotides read TGTGCCAGCAGTCGACAGGTGGAGGGCACTGAAGCTTTCTTT. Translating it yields CASSRQVEGTEAFF.